This T cell receptor beta chain stems from a study of molecular identifiers for immune sequencing clone quantification. Notes on the study in general: Sharing of a barcode by identical TCR molecules could cause highly expanded clone sizes to be underestimated. Investigators reportedly could detect spiked Jurkat TCR RNA from one cell among 1.1 million or so naive cells. Effector cells kept over 98% of their molecules in clones above 20 RNA copies, while naive cells kept under 1% there.

The sorting of naive CD8 T cells used the CD8+CD4-CCR7+CD45RA+ phenotype. TCRdb re-analysed the PCR reads in MiXCR, keeping a single row per CDR3 protein. The sample has some 650,000 distinct CDR3 sequences, nearly 20% seen once; the top ten hold around 0.9%. Regarding this clonotype: Its antigen is undetermined.

V lost 4 bases, J lost 5 bases, and 14 bases lay in between. Germline V gene sequence: CDR1 MNHNY, CDR2 SVGAGI (reference sequence). The CDR3 is 15 amino acids. The chain employs TRBV6-6 and TRBJ2-2; D is undetermined. The origin of this receptor is a human donor in good health. Some libraries in this study had Jurkat cell RNA spiked in. The sequenced sample consisted of naive CD8+ T cells from blood, with Jurkat cell RNA spiked in. Stated subset: FACS-sorted CD8+CD4-CCR7+CD45RA+ naive T cells. CDR3 DNA sequence: TGTGCCAGCAGTTCGACCACCATTGGGACCGGGGAGCTGTTTTTT. Protein sequence: CASSSTTIGTGELFF.